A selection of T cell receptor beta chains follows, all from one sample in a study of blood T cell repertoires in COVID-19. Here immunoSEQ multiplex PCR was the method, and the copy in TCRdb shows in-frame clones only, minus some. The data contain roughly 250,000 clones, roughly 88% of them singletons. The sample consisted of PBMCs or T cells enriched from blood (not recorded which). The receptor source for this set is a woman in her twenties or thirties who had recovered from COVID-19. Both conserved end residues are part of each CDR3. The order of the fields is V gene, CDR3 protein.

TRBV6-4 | CASSESINQPQHF
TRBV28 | CASSGGPGQGLDEKLFF
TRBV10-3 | CAIGQGMGNTIYF
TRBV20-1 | CSASVGGGTDTQYF
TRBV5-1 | CASSIWDRRTDTQYF
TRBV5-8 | CASSSTGDVGQETQYF
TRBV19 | CASSITQSYEQYF
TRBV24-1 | CATSDRDSGSEAFF
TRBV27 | CASNRLGGTEAFF
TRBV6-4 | CASSEPDRGPPQPPLHF
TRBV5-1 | CASSLVPEGGQFF
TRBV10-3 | CAIGGGEYYGYTF
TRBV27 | CASSLSRTSSLFNNEQFF
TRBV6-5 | CASRPEEGNFYEQYF
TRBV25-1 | CASGGGYEQYF
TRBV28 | CASSQTGGARVTEAFF
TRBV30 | CAWSVRGGEQYF
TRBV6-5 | CASKNRGNSNQPQHF
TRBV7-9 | CASSSRTGGINQPQHF
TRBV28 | CASSLGDRAMGAFF
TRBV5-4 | CASSLSGAGELFF
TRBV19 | CASSIGQGTNTEAFF
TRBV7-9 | CASSLTTGNTEAFF
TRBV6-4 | CASSEQGTTTHGGYTF
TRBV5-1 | CASTPESYTEAFF
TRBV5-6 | CASSPLMERNTEAFF
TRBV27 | CASSFQRDYEQYF